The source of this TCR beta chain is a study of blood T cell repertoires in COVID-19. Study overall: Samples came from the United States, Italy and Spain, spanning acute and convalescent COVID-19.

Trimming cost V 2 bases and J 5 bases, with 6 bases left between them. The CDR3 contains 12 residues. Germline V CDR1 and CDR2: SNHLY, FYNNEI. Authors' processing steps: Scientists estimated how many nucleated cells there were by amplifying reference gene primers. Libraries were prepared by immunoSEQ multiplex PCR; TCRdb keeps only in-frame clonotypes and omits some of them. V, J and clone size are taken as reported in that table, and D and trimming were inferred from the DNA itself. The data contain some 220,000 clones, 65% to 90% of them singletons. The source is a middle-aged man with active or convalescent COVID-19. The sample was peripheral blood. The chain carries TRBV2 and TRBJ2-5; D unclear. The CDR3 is CASSERVETQYF. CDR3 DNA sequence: TGTGCCAGCAGTGAACGGGTGGAGACCCAGTACTTC.